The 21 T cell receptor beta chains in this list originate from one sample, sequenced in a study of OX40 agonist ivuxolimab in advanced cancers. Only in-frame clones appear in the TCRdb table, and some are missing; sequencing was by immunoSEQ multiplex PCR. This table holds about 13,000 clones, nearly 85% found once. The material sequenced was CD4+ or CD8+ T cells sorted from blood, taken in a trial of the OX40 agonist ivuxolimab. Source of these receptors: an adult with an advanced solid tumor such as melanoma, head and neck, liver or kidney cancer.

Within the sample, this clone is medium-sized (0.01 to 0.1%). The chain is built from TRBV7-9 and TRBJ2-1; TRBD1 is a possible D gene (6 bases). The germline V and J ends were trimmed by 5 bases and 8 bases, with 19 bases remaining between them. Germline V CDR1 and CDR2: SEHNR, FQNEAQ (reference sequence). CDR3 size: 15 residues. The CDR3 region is CASSAQGLSLDEQFF. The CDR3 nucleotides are TGTGCCAGCAGCGCACAGGGTCTGAGTCTCGATGAGCAGTTCTTC.

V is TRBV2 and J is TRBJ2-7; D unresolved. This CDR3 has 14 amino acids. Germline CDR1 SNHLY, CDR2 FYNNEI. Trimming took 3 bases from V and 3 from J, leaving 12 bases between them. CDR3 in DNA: TGTGCCAGCAGTGAGGAGACTGGAAACTACGAGCAGTACTTC. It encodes CASSEETGNYEQYF.

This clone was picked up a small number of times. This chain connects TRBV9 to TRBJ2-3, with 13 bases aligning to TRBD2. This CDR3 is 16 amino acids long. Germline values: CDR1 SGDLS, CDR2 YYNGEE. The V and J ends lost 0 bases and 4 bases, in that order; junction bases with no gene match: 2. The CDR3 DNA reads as TGTGCCAGCAGCGTAGGGGGACTAGCGGGATCAGATACGCAGTATTTT. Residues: CASSVGGLAGSDTQYF.

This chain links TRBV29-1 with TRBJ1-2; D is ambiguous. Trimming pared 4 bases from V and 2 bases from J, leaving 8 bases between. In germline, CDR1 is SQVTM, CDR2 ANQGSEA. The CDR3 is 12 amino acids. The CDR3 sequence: CSVVLLNYGYTF. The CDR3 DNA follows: TGCAGCGTTGTTTTGCTAAACTATGGCTACACCTTC. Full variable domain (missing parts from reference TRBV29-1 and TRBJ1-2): SAVISQKPSRDICQRGTSLTIQCQVDSQVTMMFWYRQQPGQSLTLIATANQGSEATYESGFVIDKFPISRPNLTFSTLTVSNMSPEDSSIYLCSVVLLNYGYTFGSGTRLTVV.

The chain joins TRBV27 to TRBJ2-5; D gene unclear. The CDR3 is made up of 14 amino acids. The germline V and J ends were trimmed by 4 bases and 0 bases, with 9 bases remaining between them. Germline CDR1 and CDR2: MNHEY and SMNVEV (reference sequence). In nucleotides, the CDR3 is TGTGCCAGCAGTTATAGGCGGTACCAAGAGACCCAGTACTTC. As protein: CASSYRRYQETQYF.

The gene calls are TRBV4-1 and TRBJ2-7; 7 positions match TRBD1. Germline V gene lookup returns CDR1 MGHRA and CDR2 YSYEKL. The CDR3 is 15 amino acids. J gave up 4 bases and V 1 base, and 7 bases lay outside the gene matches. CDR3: CASSQGQGSSYEQYF. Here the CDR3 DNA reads TGCGCCAGCAGCCAAGGACAGGGTTCTTCTTACGAGCAGTACTTC.

CDR3 DNA: TGTGCCAGCAGCTTATGGGGGAACAGCCAGCCCCAGCATTTT. This gives the protein CASSLWGNSQPQHF. The rearrangement joins TRBV7-6 to TRBJ1-5, with D possibly matching TRBD1 (5 bases). This CDR3 region has 14 residues. Germline V gene data show CDR1 as SGHVS and CDR2 as FNYEAQ. Trimming took 2 bases from V and 7 from J, leaving 12 bases between them.

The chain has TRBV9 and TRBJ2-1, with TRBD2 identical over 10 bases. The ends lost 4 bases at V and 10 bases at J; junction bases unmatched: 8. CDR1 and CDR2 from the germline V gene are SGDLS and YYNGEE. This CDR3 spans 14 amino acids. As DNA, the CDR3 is TGTGCCAGCAGCCCGAGCGGGAGGGCCAGGGAGCAGTTCTTC. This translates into CASSPSGRAREQFF.

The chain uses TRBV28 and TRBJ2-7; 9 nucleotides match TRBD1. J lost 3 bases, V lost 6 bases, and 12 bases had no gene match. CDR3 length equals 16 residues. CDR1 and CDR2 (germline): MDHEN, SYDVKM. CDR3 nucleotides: TGTGCCAGCAGCTGGACCCCGGGACAGGGAGACTACGAGCAGTACTTC. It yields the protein CASSWTPGQGDYEQYF. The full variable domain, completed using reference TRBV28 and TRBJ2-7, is DVKVTQSSRYLVKRTGEKVFLECVQDMDHENMFWYRQDPGLGLRLIYFSYDVKMKEKGDIPEGYSVSREKKERFSLILESASTNQTSMYLCASSWTPGQGDYEQYFGPGTRLTVT.

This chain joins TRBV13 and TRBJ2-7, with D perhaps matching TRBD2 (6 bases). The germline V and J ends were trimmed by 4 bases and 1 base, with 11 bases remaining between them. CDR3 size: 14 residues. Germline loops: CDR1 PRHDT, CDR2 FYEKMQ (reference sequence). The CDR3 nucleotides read TGTGCCAGCAGCTGGGGGGATGGGTCCTACGAGCAGTACTTC. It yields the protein CASSWGDGSYEQYF.

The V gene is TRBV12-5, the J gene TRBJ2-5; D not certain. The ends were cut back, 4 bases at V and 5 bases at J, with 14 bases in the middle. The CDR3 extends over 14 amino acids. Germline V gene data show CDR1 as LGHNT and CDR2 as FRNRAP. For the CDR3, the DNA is TGTGCTAGTGGTTCGACCACCGGCCAGGAGACCCAGTACTTC. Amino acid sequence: CASGSTTGQETQYF.

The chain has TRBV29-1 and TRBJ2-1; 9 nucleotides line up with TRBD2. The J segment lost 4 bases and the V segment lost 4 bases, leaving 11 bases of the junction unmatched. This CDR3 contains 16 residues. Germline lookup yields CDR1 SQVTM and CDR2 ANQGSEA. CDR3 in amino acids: CSVGTPLAGPYNEQFF. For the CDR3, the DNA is TGCAGCGTTGGGACCCCCCTAGCGGGACCATACAATGAGCAGTTCTTC.

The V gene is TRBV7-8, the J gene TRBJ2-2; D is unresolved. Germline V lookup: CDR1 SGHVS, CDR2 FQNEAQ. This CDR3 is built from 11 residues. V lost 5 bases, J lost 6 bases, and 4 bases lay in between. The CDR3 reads CASSPPGELFF. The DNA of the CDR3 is TGTGCCAGCAGCCCGCCCGGGGAGCTGTTTTTT.

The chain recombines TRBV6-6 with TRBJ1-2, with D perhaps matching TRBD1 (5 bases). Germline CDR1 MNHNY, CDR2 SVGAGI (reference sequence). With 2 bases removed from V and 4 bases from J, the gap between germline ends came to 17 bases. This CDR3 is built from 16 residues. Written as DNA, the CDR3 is TGTGCCAGCAGTTACGAGCTGGGGGAATTCGGCTATGGCTACACCTTC. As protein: CASSYELGEFGYGYTF.

The CDR3 loop reads CASSPGTGWEQYF. CDR3 bases: TGTGCCAGCAGCCCCGGGACAGGGTGGGAGCAGTACTTC. The gene calls are TRBV14 and TRBJ2-7, with TRBD1 matching 9 bases. The junction had 5 bases not matched to a gene; V was cut back by 4 bases and J by 7 bases. CDR1 is SGHDN and CDR2 is FVKESK in the germline V gene. The CDR3 sequence is 13 residues long. The variable domain in full, with the rest retrieved from reference TRBV14 and TRBJ2-7, is EAGVTQFPSHSVIEKGQTVTLRCDPISGHDNLYWYRRVMGKEIKFLLHFVKESKQDESGMPNNRFLAERTGGTYSTLKVQPAELEDSGVYFCASSPGTGWEQYFGPGTRLTVT.

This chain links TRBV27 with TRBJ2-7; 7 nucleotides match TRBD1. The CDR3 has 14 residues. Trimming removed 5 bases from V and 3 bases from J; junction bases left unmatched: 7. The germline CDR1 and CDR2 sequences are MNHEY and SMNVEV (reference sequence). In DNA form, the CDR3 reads TGTGCCAGCAGTATTCCGGGACAGTACTACGAGCAGTACTTC. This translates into CASSIPGQYYEQYF.

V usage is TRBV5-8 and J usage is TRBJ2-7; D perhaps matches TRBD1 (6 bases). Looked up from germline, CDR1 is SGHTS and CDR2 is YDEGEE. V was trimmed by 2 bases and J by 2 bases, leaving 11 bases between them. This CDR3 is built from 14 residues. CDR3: CASSLSQGTYEQYF. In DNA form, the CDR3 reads TGTGCCAGCAGCTTATCACAGGGCACCTACGAGCAGTACTTC.

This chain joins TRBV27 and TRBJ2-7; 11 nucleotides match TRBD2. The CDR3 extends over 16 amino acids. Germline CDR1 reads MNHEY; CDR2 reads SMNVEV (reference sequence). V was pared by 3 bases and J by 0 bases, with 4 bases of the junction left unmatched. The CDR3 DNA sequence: TGTGCCAGCAGTTTTCTTAGCGGGAGGGCCTCCTACGAGCAGTACTTC. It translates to CASSFLSGRASYEQYF.

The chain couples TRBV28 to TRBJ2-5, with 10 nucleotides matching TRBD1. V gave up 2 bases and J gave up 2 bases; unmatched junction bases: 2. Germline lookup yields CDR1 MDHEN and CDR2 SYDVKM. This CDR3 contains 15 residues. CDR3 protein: CASSLRGQGQETQYF. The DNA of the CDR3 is TGTGCCAGCAGTTTAAGGGGACAGGGGCAAGAGACCCAGTACTTC.

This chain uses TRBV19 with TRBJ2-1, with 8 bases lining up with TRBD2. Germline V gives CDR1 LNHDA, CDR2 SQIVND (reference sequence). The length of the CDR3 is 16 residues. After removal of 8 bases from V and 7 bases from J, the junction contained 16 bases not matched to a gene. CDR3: CASSDREGRSENEQFF. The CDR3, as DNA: TGTGCCAGTTCGGACCGGGAGGGCCGGTCGGAAAATGAGCAGTTCTTC.

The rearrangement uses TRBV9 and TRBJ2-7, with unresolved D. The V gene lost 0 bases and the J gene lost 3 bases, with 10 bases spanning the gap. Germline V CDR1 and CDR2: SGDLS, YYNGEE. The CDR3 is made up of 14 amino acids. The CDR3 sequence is CASSVDAEDYEQYF. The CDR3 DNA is TGTGCCAGCAGCGTAGATGCAGAAGACTACGAGCAGTACTTC.